One and the same sample provided the 19 T cell receptor beta chains below, sequenced in a study of T cell responses to AZD1222 COVID-19 vaccine (dated by TCRdb to the early 2020s). This sample's time point label indicates: baseline before first vaccination. Preparation of the library involved the immunoSEQ multiplex PCR assay. This is the immuneACCESS table as TCRdb keeps it, with only in-frame sequences that have V and J called. A part of the clones is gone; compared with another copy, unresolved V genes explain less than half, and the rest is unexplained. The sample table lists around 120,000 clones, over 85% of them with a count of one. Together, the top ten hold roughly 2% of the sample. The sequences come from peripheral blood, collected on day 0 of AZD1222 vaccination. All receptors come from an adult in good health.

J is TRBJ2-7 and V is TRBV11-3, with TRBD2 matching 13 bases. The germline gives CDR1 SGHNT, CDR2 YENEEA. The CDR3 has 16 amino acids. Trimming took 5 bases from V and 7 from J; bases not matched to a gene: 11. CDR3: CASSQTGTSGVREQYF. CDR3 sequence (DNA): TGTGCCAGCAGCCAAACCGGGACTAGCGGGGTCCGGGAGCAGTACTTC.

The V call is TRBV19, the J call TRBJ1-3; D may be TRBD1 (5 bases). This CDR3 contains 15 residues. Trimming left V 6 bases short and J 1 base short, with 13 bases between. Germline assignment: CDR1 LNHDA and CDR2 SQIVND (reference sequence). Here the CDR3 reads CASSRRWGSGNTIYF. The CDR3 DNA is TGTGCCAGTAGCCGCCGGTGGGGGTCTGGAAACACCATATATTTT.

This clone appeared once. The CDR3 sequence is CASSGYDSGISRAFF. CDR3 nucleotides: TGTGCCAGCAGCGGATACGACAGCGGTATATCCCGAGCTTTCTTT. This rearrangement joins TRBV7-8 to TRBJ1-1, with D possibly matching TRBD1 (5 bases). The CDR3 is 15 amino acids. V lost 5 bases and J lost 10, with 23 bases in between. Germline lookup yields CDR1 SGHVS and CDR2 FQNEAQ.

V and J are TRBV7-3 and TRBJ1-1; no definite D call. Trimming took 3 bases from V and 0 from J, leaving 5 bases between them. In germline, CDR1 is SGHTA, CDR2 FQGTGA. This CDR3 comprises 13 residues. This CDR3 reads CASSFSMNTEAFF. The CDR3 DNA is TGTGCCAGCAGCTTCTCAATGAACACTGAAGCTTTCTTT.

The CDR3: CASSRPPTNTEAFF. In DNA form, the CDR3 reads TGTGCCAGCTCGCGACCCCCAACGAACACTGAAGCTTTCTTT. The V and J genes are TRBV18 and TRBJ1-1; D is undetermined. This CDR3 region has 14 residues. The V end was cut by 6 bases, the J end by 1 base, with 12 bases between. The germline CDR1 and CDR2 sequences are KGHSH and LQKENI.

The V gene is TRBV19, the J gene TRBJ1-2, with 8 bases fitting TRBD1. Germline CDR1 LNHDA, CDR2 SQIVND (reference sequence). The V and J ends lost 3 bases and 8 bases, in that order; junction bases with no gene match: 8. This CDR3 spans 14 amino acids. The CDR3 region has the DNA TGTGCCAGTAGTATCGGACAGGGCGGAATCGGCTACACCTTC. It encodes CASSIGQGGIGYTF. The full variable domain, with the rest looked up from reference TRBV19 and TRBJ1-2, is DGGITQSPKYLFRKEGQNVTLSCEQNLNHDAMYWYRQDPGQGLRLIYYSQIVNDFQKGDIAEGYSVSREKKESFPLTVTSAQKNPTAFYLCASSIGQGGIGYTFGSGTRLTVV.

This rearrangement joins TRBV11-3 to TRBJ2-3, with 15 bases that match TRBD2. V lost 5 bases to trimming and J lost 0 bases; unmatched junction nucleotides: 6. Germline loops: CDR1 SGHNT, CDR2 YENEEA. The CDR3 runs 18 residues. The CDR3 bases are TGTGCCAGCAGCCAGCCGGGACTAGCGGGAGGTAGCACAGATACGCAGTATTTT. It yields the protein CASSQPGLAGGSTDTQYF.

V is TRBV5-1 and J is TRBJ1-4, with TRBD1 matching over 10 bases. CDR1 and CDR2 (germline): SGHRS, YFSETQ. V lost 5 bases and J lost 6; bases outside the gene matches: 7. The CDR3 is 15 residues long. DNA for the CDR3: TGCGCCAGCAGGCCCGGGACAGGGGATTATGAAAAACTGTTTTTT. This codes for CASRPGTGDYEKLFF.

This chain links TRBV6-2 or TRBV6-3 with TRBJ1-2; D possibly corresponds to TRBD1 (5 bases). Trimming left V 5 bases short and J 4 bases short, with 17 bases between. Germline V CDR1 and CDR2: MNHEY, SVGEGT. The CDR3 sequence is 15 residues long. CDR3 nucleotides: TGTGCCAGCAGTCGCCGGTCAGGGAGACCCTATGGCTACACCTTC. This translates into CASSRRSGRPYGYTF.

This clone was found once. V and J are TRBV3-1 (or the pseudogene TRBV3-2) and TRBJ2-1, with 9 bases aligning to TRBD2. Germline CDR1 reads LGHDT; CDR2 reads YNNKEL (reference sequence). CDR3 length: 16 residues. With 1 base clipped from V and 4 bases from J, the junction kept 5 bases outside the gene matches. The CDR3 DNA is TGTGCCAGCAGCCAAGTCGGTCTAGCGGGATACAATGAGCAGTTCTTC. Translation gives CASSQVGLAGYNEQFF.

The sample holds one count of this clone. The rearrangement joins TRBV2 to TRBJ2-3; TRBD1 matches 7 bases. The V gene's germline CDR1 is SNHLY and CDR2 FYNNEI. The CDR3 runs 14 residues. The trim removed 6 bases at V and 2 bases at J, leaving 5 bases unmatched. CDR3 in DNA: TGTGCCAGCAGAATAACAGGGGACACAGATACGCAGTATTTT. This gives the protein CASRITGDTDTQYF.

This chain links TRBV11-2 with TRBJ1-1; maybe TRBD1 (5 bases). The germline CDR1 and CDR2 sequences are SGHAT and FQNNGV. V lost 4 bases and J 1 base, leaving 10 bases between the germline ends. This CDR3 is 14 amino acids long. CDR3 sequence (DNA): TGTGCCAGCAGCTGGAAGACAGCGAACACTGAAGCTTTCTTT. Amino acids: CASSWKTANTEAFF.

The chain employs TRBV5-1 and TRBJ1-2; D may be TRBD1 (5 bases). Germline CDR1 is SGHRS and CDR2 is YFSETQ. The CDR3 contains 16 residues. Trimming took off 0 bases at V and 4 bases at J, with 16 bases between the two ends. CDR3 amino acids: CASSLGVRAASYGYTF. The CDR3 nucleotides read TGCGCCAGCAGCTTGGGAGTCAGGGCGGCCTCCTATGGCTACACCTTC. Drawing the rest from reference TRBV5-1 and TRBJ1-2, the complete variable domain is KAGVTQTPRYLIKTRGQQVTLSCSPISGHRSVSWYQQTPGQGLQFLFEYFSETQRNKGNFPGRFSGRQFSNSRSEMNVSTLELGDSALYLCASSLGVRAASYGYTFGSGTRLTVV.

J is TRBJ2-3 and V is TRBV9, with 11 bases lining up with TRBD2. CDR3 length: 16 residues. J was trimmed by 3 bases and V by 3 bases; bases with no gene match: 6. Germline-derived CDR1 and CDR2 are SGDLS and YYNGEE. The CDR3 region is CASSGIAGGPTDTQYF. CDR3 DNA: TGTGCCAGCAGCGGAATAGCGGGAGGGCCTACAGATACGCAGTATTTT. The full variable domain, rest sourced from reference TRBV9 and TRBJ2-3, is DSGVTQTPKHLITATGQRVTLRCSPRSGDLSVYWYQQSLDQGLQFLIQYYNGEERAKGNILERFSAQQFPDLHSELNLSSLELGDSALYFCASSGIAGGPTDTQYFGPGTRLTVL.

The chain links TRBV29-1 to TRBJ1-3; no clear D. In germline, CDR1 is SQVTM, CDR2 ANQGSEA. CDR3 size: 14 residues. Trimming removed 3 bases from V and 2 bases from J, with 11 bases in between. CDR3 nucleotides: TGCAGCGTTGAGGATTATAGCGCTGGAAACACCATATATTTT. It specifies CSVEDYSAGNTIYF. Drawing the rest from reference TRBV29-1 and TRBJ1-3, the complete variable domain is SAVISQKPSRDICQRGTSLTIQCQVDSQVTMMFWYRQQPGQSLTLIATANQGSEATYESGFVIDKFPISRPNLTFSTLTVSNMSPEDSSIYLCSVEDYSAGNTIYFGEGSWLTVV.

This chain uses TRBV6-6 with TRBJ1-1, with D unresolved. Trimming removed 0 bases at V and 1 base at J, with 0 bases between. CDR1 MNHNY and CDR2 SVGAGI come from the germline V gene (reference sequence). The length of the CDR3 is 12 residues. The CDR3 DNA follows: TGTGCCAGCAGTTACTCGAACACTGAAGCTTTCTTT. Translation: CASSYSNTEAFF.

V is TRBV5-6 and J is TRBJ1-2, with D uncertain. Trimming cost V 2 bases and J 4 bases, with 9 bases left between them. The germline V gene encodes CDR1 SGHDT and CDR2 YYEEEE. The CDR3 is 13 residues long. This CDR3 reads CASSFTVGYGYTF. The CDR3 DNA is TGTGCCAGCAGCTTTACAGTGGGCTATGGCTACACCTTC.

The rearrangement joins TRBV19 to TRBJ1-1; D unclear. This CDR3 has 13 residues. Trimming took off 7 bases at V and 1 base at J, with 10 bases between the two ends. CDR1 LNHDA and CDR2 SQIVND come from the germline V gene (reference sequence). The CDR3 nucleotides read TGTGCCAGTACCATAGGTGGGAACACTGAAGCTTTCTTT. Encoded protein: CASTIGGNTEAFF.

The chain employs TRBV6-6 and TRBJ2-7, with D hard to call. The germline V and J ends were trimmed by 0 bases and 2 bases, with 5 bases remaining between them. Germline assignment: CDR1 MNHNY and CDR2 SVGAGI (reference sequence). This CDR3 is built from 13 residues. CDR3 coding DNA: TGTGCCAGCAGTTACTCGACCACCTACGAGCAGTACTTC. It is translated as CASSYSTTYEQYF.